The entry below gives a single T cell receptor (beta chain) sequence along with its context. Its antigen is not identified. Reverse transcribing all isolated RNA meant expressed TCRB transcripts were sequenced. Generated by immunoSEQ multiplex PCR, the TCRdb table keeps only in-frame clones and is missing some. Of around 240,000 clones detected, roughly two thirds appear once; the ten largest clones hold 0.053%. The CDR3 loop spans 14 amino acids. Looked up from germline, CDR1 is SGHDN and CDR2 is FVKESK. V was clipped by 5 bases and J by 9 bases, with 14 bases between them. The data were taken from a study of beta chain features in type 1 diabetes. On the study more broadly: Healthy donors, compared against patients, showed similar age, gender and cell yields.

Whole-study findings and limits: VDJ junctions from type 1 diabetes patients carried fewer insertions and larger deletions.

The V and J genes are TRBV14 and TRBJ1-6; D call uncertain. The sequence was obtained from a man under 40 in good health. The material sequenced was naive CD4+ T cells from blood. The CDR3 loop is CASSSGGGISPLHF. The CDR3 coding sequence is TGTGCCAGCAGCTCAGGTGGAGGAATTTCACCCCTCCACTTT.